The 22 T cell receptor beta chains presented below share a single source sample, sequenced in a study of CD8 T cells in ankylosing spondylitis. TCRdb itself ran the 5' RACE reads through MiXCR, one entry per CDR3 protein. The table has some 300,000 distinct CDR3 sequences, less than 25% seen once; the top ten hold 3.5%. Sequencing was carried out using blood, either unsorted or a sorted T cell fraction (not recorded which). These receptor sequences come from a female donor with ankylosing spondylitis or in good health (not recorded which).

This chain connects TRBV12-3 or TRBV12-4 to TRBJ2-3; 7 bases align to TRBD1. The CDR3 is made up of 14 amino acids. Trimming took 6 bases from V and 7 from J; bases not matched to a gene: 10. As DNA, the CDR3 is TGTGCCAGCAGCAAGACAGGGTATCCGAATACGCAGTATTTT. Residues: CASSKTGYPNTQYF.

This chain joins TRBV4-3 and TRBJ2-3, with D possibly being TRBD2 (5 bases). Germline CDR1 reads LGHNA; CDR2 reads YSLEER. This CDR3 comprises 17 residues. V shed 1 base and J shed 2 bases, with 16 bases lying between them. The CDR3 region is CASSQVVASSATDTQYF. The CDR3 nucleotides are TGCGCCAGCAGCCAAGTGGTTGCTAGCAGCGCCACAGATACGCAGTATTTT.

The chain employs TRBV20-1 and TRBJ2-2; D is perhaps TRBD1 (7 bases). V lost 5 bases and J 4 bases, leaving 17 bases between the germline ends. This CDR3 has 15 residues. Germline values: CDR1 DFQATT, CDR2 SNEGSKA (reference sequence). The CDR3 is CSAFLTGRSTGELFF. DNA for the CDR3: TGCAGTGCTTTCCTGACAGGGAGGAGCACCGGGGAGCTGTTTTTT.

This clonotype was counted a few times. The CDR3 region has the DNA TGCAGTGCTCCAAAGGACCAACCCTACAATGAGCAGTTCTTC. This gives the protein CSAPKDQPYNEQFF. This chain uses TRBV20-1 with TRBJ2-1; D not resolved. From germline, CDR1 is DFQATT and CDR2 SNEGSKA (reference sequence). The CDR3 spans 14 residues. V lost 5 bases and J 2 bases, leaving 13 bases between the germline ends.

This clonotype was recorded at least ten times. This chain uses TRBV20-1 with TRBJ2-6; TRBD1 is a possible D gene (6 bases). Germline V gene sequence: CDR1 DFQATT, CDR2 SNEGSKA (reference sequence). V was shortened by 6 bases and J by 1 base, with 10 bases between the two germline ends. The CDR3 length is 14 residues. The CDR3 region is CSARTASGANVLTF. The DNA of the CDR3 is TGCAGTGCCAGGACAGCTTCTGGGGCCAACGTCCTGACTTTC.

This clonotype was seen more than once but under ten times. This chain uses TRBV9 with TRBJ2-3, with D possibly TRBD2 on 6 matching bases. CDR3 size: 14 residues. Trimming removed 1 base at V and 2 bases at J, with 8 bases between. Germline CDR1 SGDLS, CDR2 YYNGEE. CDR3: CASSVLAFTDTQYF. DNA of the CDR3: TGTGCCAGCAGCGTACTAGCGTTCACAGATACGCAGTATTTT.

This clonotype was seen only a few times. J is TRBJ2-1 and V is TRBV29-1; 11 bases map to TRBD2. CDR3 length: 18 residues. J was trimmed by 0 bases and V by 3 bases; bases with no gene match: 10. CDR1 is SQVTM and CDR2 is ANQGSEA in the germline V gene. The CDR3: CSVDPGLAGAPSYNEQFF. CDR3 nucleotides: TGCAGCGTTGACCCCGGACTAGCGGGCGCCCCCTCCTACAATGAGCAGTTCTTC.

This clonotype was detected a few times. The rearrangement joins TRBV20-1 to TRBJ2-1; 11 bases map to TRBD2. This CDR3 has 16 residues. The V gene's germline CDR1 is DFQATT and CDR2 SNEGSKA (reference sequence). Germline trimming cut 3 bases from V and 3 bases from J; bases unmatched to any gene: 7. CDR3 nucleotides: TGCAGTGCTAGGATCCTTAGCGGGAGGGGCTACAATGAGCAGTTCTTC. Its protein product is CSARILSGRGYNEQFF.

This chain connects TRBV20-1 to TRBJ1-2; D might be TRBD1 (6 bases). This CDR3 region has 12 residues. Deletions cut 5 bases from V and 8 bases from J, with 15 bases between. Germline V gene sequence: CDR1 DFQATT, CDR2 SNEGSKA (reference sequence). CDR3 bases: TGCAGTGCTGCCAGGGGAAGTGGCGGCTACACCTTC. Protein product: CSAARGSGGYTF.

This clonotype was seen a handful of times. This CDR3 reads CATSDGASGTFYNEQFF. CDR3 DNA sequence: TGTGCCACCAGTGACGGGGCTAGCGGGACCTTTTACAATGAGCAGTTCTTC. The chain uses TRBV24-1 and TRBJ2-1; 9 nucleotides match TRBD2. Germline CDR1 KGHDR, CDR2 SFDVKD. Unmatched junction bases numbered 10, after V lost 4 bases and J lost 4 bases. The CDR3 covers 17 residues.

In regard to this clonotype: Given the absence of the conserved phenylalanine or tryptophan at the CDR3 end, a read error is likely. V is TRBV5-1 and J is TRBJ1-1, with TRBD1 identical over 9 bases. Trimming cost V 4 bases and J 1 base; bases outside gene matches: 5. Germline V gene data show CDR1 as SGHRS and CDR2 as YFSETQ. The CDR3 loop spans 15 amino acids. CDR3 nucleotide sequence: TGCGCCAGCAGCGTAGGACAGGGGTCGAACACTGAAGCTTTCTCT. Its protein is CASSVGQGSNTEAFS.

This clonotype has only a few counts. The chain couples TRBV20-1 to TRBJ2-5; no clear D gene. The CDR3 is 10 amino acids. Germline CDR1 is DFQATT and CDR2 is SNEGSKA (reference sequence). The ends were cut back, 5 bases at V and 5 bases at J, with 6 bases in the middle. CDR3 DNA sequence: TGCAGTGCTCAATTGGAGACCCAGTACTTC. This translates into CSAQLETQYF.

The chain combines TRBV20-1 with TRBJ2-7, with 9 bases aligning to TRBD2. V was clipped by 3 bases and J by 7 bases; unmatched bases: 10. The germline CDR1 and CDR2 sequences are DFQATT and SNEGSKA (reference sequence). This CDR3 spans 14 amino acids. The CDR3 DNA reads TGCAGTGCTAGGGCAGGTAGCGGGAGTAGGGAGCAGTACTTC. It is translated as CSARAGSGSREQYF.

This chain connects TRBV11-2 to TRBJ1-2, with a tentative D call TRBD1 (5 bases). This CDR3 region has 15 residues. The germline V gene encodes CDR1 SGHAT and CDR2 FQNNGV. V gave up 1 base and J gave up 1 base, with 10 bases separating them. The CDR3 nucleotides read TGTGCCAGCAGCTTAGGTACAGGCTTTAACTATGGCTACACCTTC. This gives the protein CASSLGTGFNYGYTF.

This clonotype was seen many times. The rearrangement joins TRBV29-1 to TRBJ1-4; D remains ambiguous. The CDR3 totals 11 residues. Trimming cost V 6 bases and J 7 bases, with 9 bases left between them. CDR1 and CDR2 (germline): SQVTM, ANQGSEA. The CDR3 DNA reads TGCAGCGTAGACCTTGGTGAAAAACTGTTTTTT. Translated, it gives CSVDLGEKLFF.

This clonotype showed up just a few times. The chain joins TRBV20-1 to TRBJ2-7; no clear D gene. Germline V gene data show CDR1 as DFQATT and CDR2 as SNEGSKA (reference sequence). Trimming pared 7 bases from V and 0 bases from J, leaving 19 bases between. CDR3 length: 15 amino acids. CDR3 DNA sequence: TGCAGTGTATTCTCGAGGAGCGAGAGCTCCTACGAGCAGTACTTC. This gives the protein CSVFSRSESSYEQYF.

This clonotype was observed a few times. The chain combines TRBV6-2 or TRBV6-3 with TRBJ2-2; 8 positions agree with TRBD2. Trimming cost V 2 bases and J 2 bases; bases outside gene matches: 4. CDR1 is MNHEY and CDR2 is SVGEGT in the germline V gene. There are 16 residues in the CDR3. The CDR3 sequence is CASSYEAGDNTGELFF. CDR3 bases: TGTGCCAGCAGTTACGAAGCGGGAGACAACACCGGGGAGCTGTTTTTT.

The V and J genes are TRBV7-2 and TRBJ1-2, with D hard to call. V was clipped by 0 bases and J by 4 bases, with 9 bases between them. Germline lookup yields CDR1 SGHTA and CDR2 FQGNSA. The length of the CDR3 is 14 residues. CDR3 amino acids: CASSLATNRYGYTF. DNA of the CDR3: TGTGCCAGCAGCTTAGCGACAAACCGCTATGGCTACACCTTC.

This clonotype was seen ten or more times. This sequence joins TRBV11-2 and TRBJ2-1; TRBD2 matches at 8 bases. Germline CDR1 reads SGHAT; CDR2 reads FQNNGV. CDR3 length: 17 residues. V lost 5 bases to trimming and J lost 1 base; unmatched junction nucleotides: 10. CDR3 sequence (DNA): TGTGCCAGCAGCCGGACCGTTTTAGCGGGATCCTACAATGAGCAGTTCTTC. Its translation is CASSRTVLAGSYNEQFF.

CDR3 in amino acids: CASSNRRASGANVLTF. Here the CDR3 DNA reads TGCGCCAGCAGCAACCGACGGGCCTCTGGGGCCAACGTCCTGACTTTC. The V gene is TRBV4-3, the J gene TRBJ2-6; D is undetermined. Per germline, CDR1 LGHNA and CDR2 YSLEER. V gave up 5 bases and J gave up 0 bases, with 11 bases separating them. The CDR3 is 16 residues long.

V and J are TRBV20-1 and TRBJ2-7; D call uncertain. The CDR3 totals 13 residues. Germline V gene sequence: CDR1 DFQATT, CDR2 SNEGSKA (reference sequence). Deletions cut 6 bases from V and 6 bases from J, with 18 bases between. DNA of the CDR3: TGCAGTGCGACATTCTCCGTCTCTTCCGAGCAGTACTTC. Its protein product is CSATFSVSSEQYF.

This clonotype was recorded a few times. This chain connects TRBV7-9 to TRBJ2-1; 8 bases map to TRBD2. This CDR3 region has 12 residues. Germline V CDR1 and CDR2: SEHNR, FQNEAQ (reference sequence). Germline trimming cut 6 bases from V and 12 bases from J; bases unmatched to any gene: 7. The CDR3 is CASRETSDGQFF. CDR3 coding DNA: TGTGCCAGCAGGGAGACTAGCGATGGGCAGTTCTTC.